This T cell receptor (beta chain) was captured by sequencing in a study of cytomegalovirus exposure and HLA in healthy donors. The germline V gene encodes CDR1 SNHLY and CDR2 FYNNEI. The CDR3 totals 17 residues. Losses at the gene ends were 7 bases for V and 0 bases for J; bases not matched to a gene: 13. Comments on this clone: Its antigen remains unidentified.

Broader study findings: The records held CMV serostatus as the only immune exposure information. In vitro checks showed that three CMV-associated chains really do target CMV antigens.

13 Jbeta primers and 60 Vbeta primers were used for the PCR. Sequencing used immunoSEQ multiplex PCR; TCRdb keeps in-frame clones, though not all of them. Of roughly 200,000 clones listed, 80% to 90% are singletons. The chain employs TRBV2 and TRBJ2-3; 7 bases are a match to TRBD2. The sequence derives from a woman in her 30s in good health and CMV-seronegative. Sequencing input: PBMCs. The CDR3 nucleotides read TGTGCCAGCACCCAACTTACTAGCGCCTTTAGCACAGATACGCAGTATTTT. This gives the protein CASTQLTSAFSTDTQYF.